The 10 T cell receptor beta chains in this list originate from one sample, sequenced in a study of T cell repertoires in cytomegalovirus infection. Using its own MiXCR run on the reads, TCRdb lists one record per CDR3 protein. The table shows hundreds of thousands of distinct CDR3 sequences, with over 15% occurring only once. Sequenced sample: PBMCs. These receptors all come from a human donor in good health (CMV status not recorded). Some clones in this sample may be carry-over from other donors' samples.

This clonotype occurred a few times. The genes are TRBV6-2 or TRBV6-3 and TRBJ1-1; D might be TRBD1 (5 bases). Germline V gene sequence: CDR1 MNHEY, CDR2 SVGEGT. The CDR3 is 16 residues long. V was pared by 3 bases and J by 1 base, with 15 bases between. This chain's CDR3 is CASSYKLRDRNTEAFF. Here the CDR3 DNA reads TGTGCCAGCAGTTATAAACTCAGGGATCGGAACACTGAAGCTTTCTTT.

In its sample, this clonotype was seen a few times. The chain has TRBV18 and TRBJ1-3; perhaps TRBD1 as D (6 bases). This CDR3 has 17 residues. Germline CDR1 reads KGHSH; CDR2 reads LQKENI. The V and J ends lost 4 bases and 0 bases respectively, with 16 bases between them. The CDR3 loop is CASSRGGQTYSGNTIYF. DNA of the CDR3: TGTGCCAGCTCACGTGGAGGACAGACCTACTCTGGAAACACCATATATTTT.

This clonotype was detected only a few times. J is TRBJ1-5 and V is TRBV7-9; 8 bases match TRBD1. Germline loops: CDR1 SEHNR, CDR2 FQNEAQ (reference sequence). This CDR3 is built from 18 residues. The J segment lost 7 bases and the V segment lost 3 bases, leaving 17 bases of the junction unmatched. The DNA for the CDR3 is TGTGCCAGCAGCTTCGCACTCCCGGGACAGGCAATGGGCCAGCCCCAGCATTTT. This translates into CASSFALPGQAMGQPQHF. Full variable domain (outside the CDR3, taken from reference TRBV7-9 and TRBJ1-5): DTGVSQNPRHKITKRGQNVTFRCDPISEHNRLYWYRQTLGQGPEFLTYFQNEAQLEKSRLLSDRFSAERPKGSFSTLEIQRTEQGDSAMYLCASSFALPGQAMGQPQHFGDGTRLSIL.

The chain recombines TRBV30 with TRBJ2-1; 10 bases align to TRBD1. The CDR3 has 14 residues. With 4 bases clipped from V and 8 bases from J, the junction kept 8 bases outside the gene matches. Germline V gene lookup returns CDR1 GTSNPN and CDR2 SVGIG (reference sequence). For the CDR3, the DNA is TGTGCCTGGAACAGACAGGGGGCGCGGGATGAGCAGTTCTTC. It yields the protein CAWNRQGARDEQFF.

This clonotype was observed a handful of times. The CDR3 sequence: CASSQSGLRGEQFF. The DNA of the CDR3 is TGCGCCAGCAGTCAATCGGGGCTAAGGGGTGAGCAGTTCTTC. V is TRBV23-1 and J is TRBJ2-1; the D gene is possibly TRBD1 (5 bases). TRBV23-1 is an ORF for which the function is uncertain. V was trimmed by 0 bases and J by 9 bases, leaving 12 bases between them. The CDR3 contains 14 residues.

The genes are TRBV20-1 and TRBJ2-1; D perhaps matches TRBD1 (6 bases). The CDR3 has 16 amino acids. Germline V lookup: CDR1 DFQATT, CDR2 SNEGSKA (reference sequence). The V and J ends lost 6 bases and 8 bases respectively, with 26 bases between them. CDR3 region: CSASDDTGSPGDEQFF. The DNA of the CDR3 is TGCAGTGCGTCAGATGATACAGGGAGCCCAGGGGATGAGCAGTTCTTC.

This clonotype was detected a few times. The DNA for the CDR3 is TGTGCCAGAGACTACAGGGGAACCAGGAACACTGAAGCTTTCTTT. Translation gives CARDYRGTRNTEAFF. The rearrangement joins TRBV12-3 or TRBV12-4 to TRBJ1-1; 7 bases are shared with TRBD1. Losses at the gene ends were 9 bases for V and 1 base for J; bases not matched to a gene: 11. The CDR3 loop spans 15 amino acids.

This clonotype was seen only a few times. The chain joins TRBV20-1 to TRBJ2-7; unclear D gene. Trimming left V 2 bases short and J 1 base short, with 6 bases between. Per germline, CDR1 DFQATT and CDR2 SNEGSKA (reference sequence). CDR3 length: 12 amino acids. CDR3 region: CSARMGSYEQYF. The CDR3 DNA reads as TGCAGTGCTAGAATGGGATCCTACGAGCAGTACTTC.

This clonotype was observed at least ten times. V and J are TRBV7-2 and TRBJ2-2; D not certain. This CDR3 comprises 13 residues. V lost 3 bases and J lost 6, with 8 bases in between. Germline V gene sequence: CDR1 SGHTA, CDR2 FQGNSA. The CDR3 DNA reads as TGTGCCAGCAGCTTGACGGCGTCCGGGGAGCTGTTTTTT. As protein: CASSLTASGELFF.

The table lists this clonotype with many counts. The DNA for the CDR3 is TGTGCCAGTATGAAACAGCGCTCCACCCGGGACTTTTACAATGAGCAGTTCTTC. This gives the protein CASMKQRSTRDFYNEQFF. The gene calls are TRBV19 and TRBJ2-1; possibly TRBD2 for D (6 bases). V was cut by 7 bases and J by 4 bases, with 26 bases left in between. The CDR3 has 18 amino acids. The germline gives CDR1 LNHDA, CDR2 SQIVND (reference sequence).